A single sample gave rise to the 21 T cell receptor beta chains below, sequenced in a study of T cell responses to AZD1222 COVID-19 vaccine. Libraries were prepared by immunoSEQ multiplex PCR; TCRdb keeps only in-frame clonotypes and omits some of them. The data contain about 180,000 clones, 94% of them seen just once; the ten biggest clones take up under 2%. Sequenced here: peripheral blood, sampled 28 days after the second AZD1222 dose. The receptors were gathered from an adult who received the AZD1222 COVID-19 vaccine.

In its sample, this clone was seen once. The chain recombines TRBV23-1 with TRBJ2-4, with 10 bases aligning to TRBD1. TRBV23-1 is an ORF, and what it does is uncertain. V lost 8 bases to trimming and J lost 4 bases; unmatched junction nucleotides: 11. CDR3 size: 16 residues. This chain's CDR3 is CASPRSLGQGKNIQYF. The DNA for the CDR3 is TGCGCCAGCCCCCGGAGCCTGGGACAGGGGAAAAACATTCAGTACTTC.

This chain links TRBV7-2 with TRBJ1-2, with 7 bases fitting TRBD1. Losses at the gene ends were 4 bases for V and 6 bases for J; bases not matched to a gene: 11. Germline CDR1 SGHTA, CDR2 FQGNSA. The CDR3 covers 15 residues. The CDR3: CASSSGQEKRNGYTF. The CDR3 DNA reads as TGTGCCAGCAGCTCAGGACAGGAGAAAAGGAATGGCTACACCTTC.

The chain employs TRBV6-2 or TRBV6-3 and TRBJ1-2; no reliable D call. Germline CDR1 reads MNHEY; CDR2 reads SVGEGT. CDR3 length equals 14 residues. V lost 2 bases and J lost 3, with 10 bases in between. CDR3 in amino acids: CASSYLGDDYGYTF. The DNA of the CDR3 is TGTGCCAGCAGTTACCTGGGAGATGACTATGGCTACACCTTC.

The V gene is TRBV3-1 (or the pseudogene TRBV3-2), the J gene TRBJ2-3; 9 nucleotides match TRBD2. CDR1 is LGHDT, CDR2 YNNKEL, per germline (reference sequence). V gave up 5 bases and J gave up 0 bases; unmatched junction bases: 12. The CDR3 loop spans 18 amino acids. CDR3: CASSRGAGGASSTDTQYF. The DNA for the CDR3 is TGTGCCAGCAGCAGAGGAGCGGGGGGAGCAAGTAGCACAGATACGCAGTATTTT.

This chain uses TRBV11-2 with TRBJ2-2; 9 positions agree with TRBD1. The CDR3 is 18 amino acids. Germline V lookup: CDR1 SGHAT, CDR2 FQNNGV. After removal of 3 bases from V and 0 bases from J, the junction contained 8 bases not matched to a gene. The CDR3 protein is CASSFVTGGVANTGELFF. The CDR3 DNA sequence: TGTGCCAGCAGCTTTGTGACAGGGGGGGTCGCGAACACCGGGGAGCTGTTTTTT.

This rearrangement joins TRBV19 to TRBJ1-1; D is uncertain. The germline V and J ends were trimmed by 4 bases and 7 bases, with 13 bases remaining between them. The germline CDR1 and CDR2 sequences are LNHDA and SQIVND (reference sequence). CDR3 length equals 13 residues. The CDR3 DNA reads TGTGCCAGTAGTAGGGGAGCCTGGGTTGAAGCTTTCTTT. Protein: CASSRGAWVEAFF.

This chain connects TRBV6-6 to TRBJ1-5, with D possibly TRBD1 on 5 matching bases. CDR3 length: 16 amino acids. Trimming cost V 0 bases and J 1 base, with 10 bases left between them. Germline values: CDR1 MNHNY, CDR2 SVGAGI (reference sequence). In DNA, the CDR3 is TGTGCCAGCAGTTACTCGAGACCAGGGAGCAATCAGCCCCAGCATTTT. Its protein is CASSYSRPGSNQPQHF.

This sequence joins TRBV29-1 and TRBJ1-2, with D hard to call. The germline V gene encodes CDR1 SQVTM and CDR2 ANQGSEA. The CDR3 loop spans 12 amino acids. V was clipped by 7 bases and J by 0 bases, with 9 bases between them. The CDR3 nucleotides read TGCAGCGCGAAGTTAGCTAACTATGGCTACACCTTC. Translated, it gives CSAKLANYGYTF.

The J gene is TRBJ1-5, the V gene TRBV4-1; D gene uncertain. CDR3 length: 13 amino acids. Trimming pared 0 bases from V and 6 bases from J, leaving 6 bases between. Looked up from germline, CDR1 is MGHRA and CDR2 is YSYEKL. DNA for the CDR3: TGCGCCAGCAGCCAAGATATTCCTCAGCCCCAGCATTTT. As protein: CASSQDIPQPQHF.

The chain is built from TRBV3-1 (or the pseudogene TRBV3-2) and TRBJ2-7; 8 bases fit TRBD1. J was trimmed by 9 bases and V by 1 base; bases with no gene match: 8. The CDR3 runs to 14 residues. Per germline, CDR1 LGHDT and CDR2 YNNKEL (reference sequence). The CDR3 protein is CASSQARGLVSQYF. CDR3 nucleotides: TGTGCCAGCAGCCAAGCCAGGGGGCTAGTGTCGCAGTACTTC.

This clone has only one observation. The rearrangement uses TRBV6-5 and TRBJ2-5, with 7 nucleotides matching TRBD1. Germline V CDR1 and CDR2: MNHEY, SVGAGI. The CDR3 extends over 15 amino acids. Trimming removed 6 bases from V and 2 bases from J; junction bases left unmatched: 9. The CDR3, as DNA: TGTGCCAGCAGGGGCACCGGGACAGCACAAGAGACCCAGTACTTC. It specifies CASRGTGTAQETQYF.

The rearrangement links TRBV3-1 (or the pseudogene TRBV3-2) to TRBJ1-3; no clear D. V was pared by 3 bases and J by 4 bases, with 4 bases between. The CDR3 consists of 12 residues. CDR1 is LGHDT, CDR2 YNNKEL, per germline (reference sequence). The CDR3 bases are TGTGCCAGCAGCCAGGGGGGAAACACCATATATTTT. Translation: CASSQGGNTIYF.

The V and J genes are TRBV5-1 and TRBJ1-1; D ambiguous. The germline gives CDR1 SGHRS, CDR2 YFSETQ. The CDR3 totals 13 residues. Deletions cut 7 bases from V and 1 base from J, with 11 bases between. The CDR3 reads CASGVGGNTEAFF. In nucleotides, the CDR3 is TGCGCCAGCGGCGTGGGCGGGAACACTGAAGCTTTCTTT.

The V and J genes are TRBV2 and TRBJ1-2, with D possibly being TRBD1 (5 bases). V was pared by 2 bases and J by 4 bases, with 14 bases between. Germline V gene lookup returns CDR1 SNHLY and CDR2 FYNNEI. This CDR3 contains 15 residues. DNA of the CDR3: TGTGCCAGCAGTGAAAGGGGAAACAGACCCTATGGCTACACCTTC. Translated: CASSERGNRPYGYTF.

The V gene is TRBV7-8, the J gene TRBJ2-1, with D possibly matching TRBD2 (6 bases). Germline loops: CDR1 SGHVS, CDR2 FQNEAQ. Trimming left V 5 bases short and J 9 bases short, with 17 bases between. This CDR3 has 14 residues. CDR3 in DNA: TGTGCCAGCAGCGTCCGGGTGGCGGAGGGTGAGCAGTTCTTC. Translation gives CASSVRVAEGEQFF.

J is TRBJ1-6 and V is TRBV18; a possible D gene is TRBD1 (6 bases). Germline loops: CDR1 KGHSH, CDR2 LQKENI. Trimming took 0 bases from V and 10 from J, leaving 10 bases between them. This CDR3 has 14 amino acids. CDR3 nucleotide sequence: TGTGCCAGCTCACCACCTCCAGGGGAATCACCCCTCCACTTT. As protein: CASSPPPGESPLHF.

The chain employs TRBV2 and TRBJ2-1; 9 bases are a match to TRBD2. CDR1 and CDR2 from the germline V gene are SNHLY and FYNNEI. The CDR3 is 15 residues long. V lost 6 bases and J lost 4; bases outside the gene matches: 7. The CDR3 DNA sequence: TGTGCCAGCAGGCCCGGGACTAGCCGTTACAATGAGCAGTTCTTC. Encoded protein: CASRPGTSRYNEQFF. Looking up the rest from reference TRBV2 and TRBJ2-1 gives the full variable domain: EPEVTQTPSHQVTQMGQEVILRCVPISNHLYFYWYRQILGQKVEFLVSFYNNEISEKSEIFDDQFSVERPDGSNFTLKIRSTKLEDSAMYFCASRPGTSRYNEQFFGPGTRLTVL.

This sequence joins TRBV6-5 and TRBJ1-4; tentatively, D is TRBD1 (6 bases). Germline loops: CDR1 MNHEY, CDR2 SVGAGI. The CDR3 has 15 residues. Trimming removed 4 bases from V and 4 bases from J, with 13 bases in between. CDR3 in DNA: TGTGCCAGCAGTTCCGACCGCAGGGGTAATGAAAAACTGTTTTTT. Protein: CASSSDRRGNEKLFF.

This chain uses TRBV4-1 with TRBJ1-2; perhaps TRBD1 as D (6 bases). This CDR3 comprises 15 residues. V gave up 1 base and J gave up 1 base, with 10 bases separating them. The V gene's germline CDR1 is MGHRA and CDR2 YSYEKL. The CDR3 bases are TGCGCCAGCAGCCAAGGGGCAGGGGTTAACTATGGCTACACCTTC. This encodes CASSQGAGVNYGYTF.

The rearrangement joins TRBV21-1 to TRBJ2-3; the D call in the table, TRBD2, was not verified against the DNA. TRBV21-1 is listed as a pseudogene. The CDR3 is 12 amino acids. The CDR3, as DNA: TGTGCCAGCAGCAAATCCGCAGATACGCAGTATTTT. It codes for CASSKSADTQYF.

This clone was recorded only once. V and J are TRBV6-2 or TRBV6-3 and TRBJ2-3; 10 nucleotides line up with TRBD2. V shed 6 bases and J 1 base; nucleotides not matched to a gene: 4. The CDR3 is made up of 15 amino acids. Germline assignment: CDR1 MNHEY and CDR2 SVGEGT. The CDR3 nucleotides are TGTGCCAGCAGCCGCCTAGCGGGGGGCACAGATACGCAGTATTTT. It is translated as CASSRLAGGTDTQYF.